This T cell receptor beta chain was sequenced in a study of cytomegalovirus exposure and HLA in healthy donors. The ends were cut back, 4 bases at V and 8 bases at J, with 17 bases in the middle. CDR1 is SNHLY, CDR2 FYNNEI, per germline. The CDR3 contains 14 residues. A multiplex PCR was run with 60 Vbeta primers and 13 Jbeta primers. Profiling relied on immunoSEQ multiplex PCR, and the TCRdb table lists in-frame clones only, not all of them. The profile covers 65,000 to 90,000 clones, with roughly 78% appearing a single time and about 12% taken by the ten largest. The sample comprised PBMCs. The TCR originated in a woman aged 40 to 50 in good health and CMV-seropositive. The chain uses TRBV2 and TRBJ2-5; no clear D. The CDR3 sequence is CASSVGVNRDTQYF. CDR3 DNA sequence: TGTGCCAGCAGTGTAGGAGTGAACCGTGATACCCAGTACTTC.